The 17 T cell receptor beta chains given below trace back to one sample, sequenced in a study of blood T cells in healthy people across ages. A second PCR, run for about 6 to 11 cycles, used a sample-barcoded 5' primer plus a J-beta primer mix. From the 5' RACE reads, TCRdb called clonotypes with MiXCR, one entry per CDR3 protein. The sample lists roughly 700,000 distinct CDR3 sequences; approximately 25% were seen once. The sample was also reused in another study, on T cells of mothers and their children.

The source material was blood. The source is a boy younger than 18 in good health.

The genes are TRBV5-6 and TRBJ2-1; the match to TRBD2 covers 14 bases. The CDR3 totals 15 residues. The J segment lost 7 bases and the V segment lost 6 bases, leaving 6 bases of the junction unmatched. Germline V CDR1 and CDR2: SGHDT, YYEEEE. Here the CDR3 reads CASMTSGGEDNEQFF. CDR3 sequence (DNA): TGTGCCAGCATGACTAGCGGGGGGGAGGATAATGAGCAGTTCTTC.

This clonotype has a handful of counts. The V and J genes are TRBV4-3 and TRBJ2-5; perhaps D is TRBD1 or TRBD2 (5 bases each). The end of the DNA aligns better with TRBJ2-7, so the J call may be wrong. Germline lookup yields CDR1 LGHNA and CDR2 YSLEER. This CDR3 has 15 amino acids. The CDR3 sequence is CASSQDPGDPYEQYF. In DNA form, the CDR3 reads TGCGCCAGCAGCCAAGATCCCGGGGACCCCTACGAGCAGTACTTC.

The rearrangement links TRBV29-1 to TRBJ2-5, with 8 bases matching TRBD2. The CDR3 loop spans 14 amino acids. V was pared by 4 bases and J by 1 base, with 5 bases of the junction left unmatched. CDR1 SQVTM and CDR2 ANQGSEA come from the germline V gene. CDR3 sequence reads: CSVGGLAGQETQYF. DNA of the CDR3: TGCAGCGTTGGGGGTCTAGCGGGCCAAGAGACCCAGTACTTC.

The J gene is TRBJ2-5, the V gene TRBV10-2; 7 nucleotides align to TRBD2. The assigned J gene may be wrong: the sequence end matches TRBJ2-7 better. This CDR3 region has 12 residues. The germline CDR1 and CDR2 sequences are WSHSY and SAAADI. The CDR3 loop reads CASKEGGPEQYF. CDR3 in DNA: TGCGCCAGCAAGGAGGGAGGGCCCGAGCAGTACTTC.

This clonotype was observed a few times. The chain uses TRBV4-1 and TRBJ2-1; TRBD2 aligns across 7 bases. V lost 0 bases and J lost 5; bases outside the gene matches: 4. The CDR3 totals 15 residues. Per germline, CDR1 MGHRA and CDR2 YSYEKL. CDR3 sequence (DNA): TGCGCCAGCAGCCAAGAGTCGCGGGGGAACAATGAGCAGTTCTTC. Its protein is CASSQESRGNNEQFF.

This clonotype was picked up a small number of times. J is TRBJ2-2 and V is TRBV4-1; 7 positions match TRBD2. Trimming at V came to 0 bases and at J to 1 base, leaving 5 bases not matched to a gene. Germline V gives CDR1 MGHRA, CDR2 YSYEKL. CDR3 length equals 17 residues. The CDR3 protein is CASSQEILAVNTGELFF. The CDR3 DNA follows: TGCGCCAGCAGCCAAGAGATCCTAGCGGTGAACACCGGGGAGCTGTTTTTT.

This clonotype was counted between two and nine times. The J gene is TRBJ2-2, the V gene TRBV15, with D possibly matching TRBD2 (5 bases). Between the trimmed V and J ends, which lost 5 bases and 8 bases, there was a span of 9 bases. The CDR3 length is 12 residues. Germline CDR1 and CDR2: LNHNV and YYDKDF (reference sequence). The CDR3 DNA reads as TGTGCCACCAGCGGGGAGTCTGGGGAGCTGTTTTTT. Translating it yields CATSGESGELFF.

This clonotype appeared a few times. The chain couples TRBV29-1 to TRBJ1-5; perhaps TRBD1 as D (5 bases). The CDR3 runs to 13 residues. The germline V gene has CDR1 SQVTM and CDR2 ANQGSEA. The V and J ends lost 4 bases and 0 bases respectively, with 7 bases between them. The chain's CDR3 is CSVGGGSNQPQHF. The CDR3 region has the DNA TGCAGCGTTGGCGGGGGTAGCAATCAGCCCCAGCATTTT.

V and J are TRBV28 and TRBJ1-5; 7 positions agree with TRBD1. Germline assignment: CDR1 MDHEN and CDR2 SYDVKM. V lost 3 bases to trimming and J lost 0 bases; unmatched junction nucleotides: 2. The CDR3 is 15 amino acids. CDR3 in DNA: TGTGCCAGCAGTTTCGGGACAGCTAGCAATCAGCCCCAGCATTTT. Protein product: CASSFGTASNQPQHF.

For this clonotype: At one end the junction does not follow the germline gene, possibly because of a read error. The CDR3 sequence is CASSLLRTSRNYDYTF. CDR3 sequence (DNA): TGTGCCAGCAGCTTATTACGGACCAGTAGAAACTATGACTACACCTTC. The V and J genes are TRBV7-9 and TRBJ1-2; no clear D gene. The CDR3 contains 16 residues. Per the germline V gene, CDR1 is SEHNR and CDR2 is FQNEAQ (reference sequence).

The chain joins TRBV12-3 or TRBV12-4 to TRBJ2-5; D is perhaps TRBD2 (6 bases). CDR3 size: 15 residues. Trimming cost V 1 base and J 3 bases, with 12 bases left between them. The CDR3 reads CASSLGLARKETQYF. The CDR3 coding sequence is TGTGCCAGCAGTTTAGGTCTAGCGAGGAAAGAGACCCAGTACTTC.

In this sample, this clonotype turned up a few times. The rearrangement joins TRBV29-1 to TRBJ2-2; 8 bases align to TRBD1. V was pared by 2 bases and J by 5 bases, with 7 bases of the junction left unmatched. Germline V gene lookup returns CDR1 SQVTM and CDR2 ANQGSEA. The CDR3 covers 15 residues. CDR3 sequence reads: CSVEWGTGYTGELFF. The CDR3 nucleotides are TGCAGCGTTGAATGGGGGACAGGCTATACCGGGGAGCTGTTTTTT.

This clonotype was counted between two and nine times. The CDR3 DNA reads as TGTGCCAGTATAGCCCAAGGGGACAGAGTTGAAGCTTTCTTT. Its protein product is CASIAQGDRVEAFF. The chain joins TRBV7-9 to TRBJ1-1, with 7 bases identical to TRBD1. V dropped 9 bases and J dropped 7; count of bases not matched to a gene: 14. Looked up from germline, CDR1 is SEHNR and CDR2 is FQNEAQ (reference sequence). This CDR3 comprises 14 residues. Complete variable domain (other parts from reference TRBV7-9 and TRBJ1-1): DTGVSQNPRHKITKRGQNVTFRCDPISEHNRLYWYRQTLGQGPEFLTYFQNEAQLEKSRLLSDRFSAERPKGSFSTLEIQRTEQGDSAMYLCASIAQGDRVEAFFGQGTRLTVV.

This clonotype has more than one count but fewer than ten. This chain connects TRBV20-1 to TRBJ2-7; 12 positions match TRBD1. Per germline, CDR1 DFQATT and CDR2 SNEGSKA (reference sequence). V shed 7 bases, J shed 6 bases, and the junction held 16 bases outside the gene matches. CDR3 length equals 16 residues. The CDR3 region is CSVLSGTGGLGGEQYF. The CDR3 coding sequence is TGCAGTGTCCTGTCCGGGACAGGGGGCCTCGGGGGCGAGCAGTACTTC.

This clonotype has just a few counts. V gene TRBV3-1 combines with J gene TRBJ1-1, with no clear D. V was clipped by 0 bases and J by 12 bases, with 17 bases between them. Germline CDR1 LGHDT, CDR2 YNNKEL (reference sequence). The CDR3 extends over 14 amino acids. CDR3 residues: CASSQDSAATKTFF. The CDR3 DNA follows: TGTGCCAGCAGCCAAGACTCGGCAGCAACTAAGACTTTCTTT.

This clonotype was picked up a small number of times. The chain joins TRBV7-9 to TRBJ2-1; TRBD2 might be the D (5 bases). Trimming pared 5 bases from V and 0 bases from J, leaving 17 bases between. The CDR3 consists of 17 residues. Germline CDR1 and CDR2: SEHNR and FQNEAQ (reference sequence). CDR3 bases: TGTGCCAGCAGCCTCACCCGGACTTTGAGCTCCTACAATGAGCAGTTCTTC. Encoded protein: CASSLTRTLSSYNEQFF.

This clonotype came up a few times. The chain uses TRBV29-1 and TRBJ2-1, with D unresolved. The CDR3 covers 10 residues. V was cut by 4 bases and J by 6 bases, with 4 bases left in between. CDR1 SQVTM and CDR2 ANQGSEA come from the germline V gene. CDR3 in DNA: TGCAGCGTTGTCAGCAATGAGCAGTTCTTC. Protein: CSVVSNEQFF.